The subject of this entry is one T cell receptor beta chain. Its specificity is not known. The sample is drawn from a study of T cells expressing NK-cell markers. Study details: Cells sorted as CD3+CD56+NKG2C+, CD3+CD56+NKG2C- and CD3+CD56-NKG2C+ T cells supplied the TCR beta repertoires. In the group of eight sequenced donors, seven were HCMV-seropositive and one was seronegative.

CDR3 length: 15 amino acids. The study, taken as a whole, reports: Leadership of the CD3+CD56-NKG2C+ fraction also belonged to these clonotypes in a handful of donors. HCMV specificity of expanded NKG2C+ T cell clones remained unclear.

TCRdb re-analyzed the 5' RACE reads; it lists each CDR3 protein once, without DNA. The table lists about 190,000 distinct CDR3 sequences. The clonotype comes from a man aged 18-70 years in good health. Sequences were obtained from blood T cells: a sorted CD56 or NKG2C T cell subset, CD4+ or CD8+ T cells, or bulk PBMC T cells (not recorded which). The V gene is TRBV23-1, the J gene TRBJ2-7. TRBV23-1 is reported as an ORF; its role is uncertain. CDR3 loop: CASSRKKILRYEQYF.